The TCR beta chain under discussion was sequenced for a study of blood T cells in healthy people across ages (dated by TCRdb to between 2015 and 2017). For context, the study as a whole: In model experiments, template switching captured about one uniquely barcoded TCR beta cDNA molecule for every two T cells. The study measured age-related changes in TCR beta repertoire diversity using deep sequencing normalized with unique cDNA molecular identifiers. Donors were grouped into four age groups: young (average roughly 15 years), middle-aged (39), aged (roughly 62) and long-lived (about 90). To avoid experimental bias, donors of different ages were spread randomly across the sequencing lanes. For two donors (one aged 18 to 29 and one aged 80 or older), the study analyzed two additional independent replicas of 1 million unique cDNA reads from the same blood draw.

This clonotype was recorded a few times. The antigen this receptor binds is unknown. Base qualities are not recorded, but no much larger clone differs from it by a single base. Libraries were built with 5' RACE. Sequenced on an Illumina HiSeq 2500. A second PCR of roughly 6 to 12 cycles was performed with a sample-barcoded 5' primer and a J-beta primer mix. Each TCR beta cDNA molecule received a unique molecular identifier from a template-switch 5' adaptor carrying 12 random nucleotides. Each sample yielded at least 2.5 million CDR3-containing paired-end reads. The Mint cDNA synthesis kit, primed by a TRBC-specific oligonucleotide, was used to synthesize first-strand cDNA from all RNA. All cDNA was treated with uracil-DNA glycosylase and then went through a first 18-cycle PCR with the universal primers M1SS and BC2_uni_R. In the paper's pipeline: Each sample was normalized by randomly selecting 1 million high-quality reads, each carrying a distinct molecular identifier. Reads sharing molecular identifiers were discarded rather than binned into consensus sequences. MiTCR, with a Q25 quality threshold and the strictest error-elimination algorithm, was used for CDR3 identification, clonotype clustering and error correction. Lower-bound total TCR beta diversity was estimated with a nonparametric unseen species model using Euler transformation. TCRdb handled the public reads itself, with Q25 trimming in fastp and clone calling in MiXCR, and kept productive beta chains. One record per CDR3 amino acid sequence lists the most common genes and DNA. What appears here as the V and J calls and clone size reflects TCRdb's work, not the paper's. The sample contains around 780,000 distinct CDR3 sequences, just over 55% of them found a single time. 20% to 30% of the sample comes from the top ten.

V was cut back by 4 bases and J by 5 bases, leaving a gap of 17 bases between them. The CDR3 holds 14 amino acids from the cysteine to the phenylalanine. The DNA shown is the 42-base CDR3, in frame from base 1. Per the germline V gene, SQVTM is the CDR1 and ANQGSEA is the CDR2. General conclusions and limits of the study: Bulk unsorted PBMC profiling prevented conclusive comparison of naive and antigen-experienced compartments. The percentage of naive T cells measured by flow cytometry correlated strongly with observed TCR beta diversity. Compared with the aged group, the long-lived group had more naive CD4+ T cells, fewer expanded clones and increased TCR diversity, a pattern suggesting age selection. Estimates of total diversity from one million sequenced T cells were regarded as lower bounds and underestimates. Observed TCR beta diversity per million T cells fell roughly linearly with age, and a significant reduction was already apparent by age around 40. Because donor CMV infection status was unknown, age-related changes in expanded clonotypes were potentially confounded.

The roughly 39 donors, aged roughly 6 to 100 years, were systemically healthy Caucasian individuals from Russia. Approximately 10 milliliters of peripheral blood were collected from each donor into EDTA-treated Vacutainer tubes. Ficoll-Paque density-gradient centrifugation was used to isolate PBMCs, with at least 7 million per sample. Total RNA was extracted from PBMCs with Trizol reagent, with at least 6 micrograms obtained per sample. Naive CD45RAhigh/CD27high T cell percentages were measured by flow cytometry on a PBMC aliquot from every donor. The TCR sequence derives from a man aged 40-49 years in good health. Sequenced sample: blood. The sequence links TRBV29-1 to TRBJ2-5, with TRBD1 as a weak D call on 6 bases. The CDR3 protein sequence reads: CSVVPGAEMETQYF. The DNA sequence is TGCAGCGTTGTGCCAGGGGCTGAAATGGAGACCCAGTACTTC.